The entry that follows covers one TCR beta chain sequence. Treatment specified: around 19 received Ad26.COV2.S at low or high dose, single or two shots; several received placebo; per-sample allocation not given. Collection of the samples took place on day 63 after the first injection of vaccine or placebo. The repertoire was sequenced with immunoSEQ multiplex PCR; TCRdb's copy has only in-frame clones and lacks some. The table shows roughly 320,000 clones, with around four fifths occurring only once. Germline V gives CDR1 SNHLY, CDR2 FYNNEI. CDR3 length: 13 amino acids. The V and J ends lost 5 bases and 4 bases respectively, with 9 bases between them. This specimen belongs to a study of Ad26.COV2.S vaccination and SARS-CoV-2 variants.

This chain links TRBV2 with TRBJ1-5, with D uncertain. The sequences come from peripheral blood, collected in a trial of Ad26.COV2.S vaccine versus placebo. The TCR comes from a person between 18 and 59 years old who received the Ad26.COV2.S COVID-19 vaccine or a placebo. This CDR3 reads CASSPTANQPQHF. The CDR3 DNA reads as TGTGCCAGCAGTCCAACCGCAAATCAGCCCCAGCATTTT.